A selection of T cell receptor beta chains follows, all from one sample in a study of cytomegalovirus exposure and HLA in healthy donors. Libraries were prepared by immunoSEQ multiplex PCR; TCRdb keeps only in-frame clonotypes and omits some of them. The data hold 60,000 to 90,000 clones, with roughly 92% observed a single time. Source material: PBMCs. These receptors were obtained from a woman in her late teens or twenties in good health and CMV-seronegative. The CDR3 runs from the conserved cysteine through the conserved F or W. A D gene is named only where the DNA matches it firmly. Not all rows give a size; the values are once, few, many and, for expanded clones, a class.

d_call j_call cdr3_length v_call clone_size cdr3_nt cdr3_aa
TRBD2 TRBJ2-1 15 TRBV19 - TGTGCCAGTAGTATCCCAGCGGGACTTGACAATGAGCAGTTCTTC CASSIPAGLDNEQFF
- TRBJ2-5 18 TRBV5-1 once TGCGCCAGCAGCTTGGGGACGGTACGTTCCGGGACTCAAGAGACCCAGTACTTC CASSLGTVRSGTQETQYF
TRBD1 TRBJ2-2 14 TRBV7-3 - TGTGCCAGCAGCTACTATGACGGACAGGCGGAACTGTTTTTT CASSYYDGQAELFF
TRBD1 TRBJ1-5 14 TRBV7-2 - TGTGCCAGCAGCCAATGGGACAGTTATCAGCCCCAGCATTTT CASSQWDSYQPQHF
TRBD2 TRBJ2-2 16 TRBV12-5 - TGTGCTAGTGCCCCCCCGGGGGGGCCGTTGGCCGGGGAGCTGTTTTTT CASAPPGGPLAGELFF
- TRBJ1-2 14 TRBV25-1 - TGTGCCAGCAGTGAATTTTTCAGATTGTATGGCTACACCTTC CASSEFFRLYGYTF
- TRBJ1-1 15 TRBV4-3 - TGCGCCAGCAGCCAGGCCGCGGGGGGGAACACTGAAGCTTTCTTT CASSQAAGGNTEAFF
TRBD1 TRBJ2-4 14 TRBV5-1 - TGCGCCAGCAGCTTTAACCGGGACAGTGCTGCTCAGTACTTC CASSFNRDSAAQYF
TRBD1 TRBJ1-3 21 TRBV7-8 - TGTGCCAGCAGCTTAAAGCGGCGGGATAGCTGGGACAGGGTCTCTGGAAACACCATATATTTT CASSLKRRDSWDRVSGNTIYF
- TRBJ1-2 15 TRBV4-3 few TGCGCCAGCAGCCAAACCACGGGGTTCAGTAGTGGCTACACCTTC CASSQTTGFSSGYTF
- TRBJ1-1 15 TRBV6-5 - TGTGCCAGCAGTTACCTATCTCCTTCGGACACTGAAGCTTTCTTT CASSYLSPSDTEAFF
TRBD1 TRBJ2-5 17 TRBV30 - TGTGCCTGGAACGGACGGGACAGGGCCGGCGTGGGCGAGACCCAGTACTTC CAWNGRDRAGVGETQYF
- TRBJ1-5 14 TRBV7-9 - TGTGCCAGCAGCTTGGCCAGGGTGGGTCAGCCCCAGCATTTT CASSLARVGQPQHF
TRBD2 TRBJ2-3 13 TRBV6-1 - TGTGCCAGCAACCGGGACTACACAGATACGCAGTATTTT CASNRDYTDTQYF
TRBD1 TRBJ2-7 16 TRBV7-6 - TGTGCCAGCAGCGATACCCCCGATGACAGGGGGCACGAGCAGTACTTC CASSDTPDDRGHEQYF
- TRBJ1-2 14 TRBV18 - TGTGCCAGCTCACCACGGGGGGCTAACTATGGCTACACCTTC CASSPRGANYGYTF
- TRBJ2-7 12 TRBV28 - TGTGCCAGCAGGCTGCAGACCTACGAGCAGTACTTC CASRLQTYEQYF
TRBD2 TRBJ2-1 17 TRBV7-9 - TGTGCCAGCAGCCACGAAGAGACTAGCGGGGTATACAATGAGCAGTTCTTC CASSHEETSGVYNEQFF
TRBD1 TRBJ2-7 14 TRBV5-1 - TGCGCCAGTGCTCTTCCGGGACAGGCGGGGGAGCAGTACTTC CASALPGQAGEQYF
TRBD1 TRBJ2-7 14 TRBV29-1 - TGCAGCGTTGATAGGTCTGGACAGGGGCTCGAGCAGTACTTC CSVDRSGQGLEQYF
- TRBJ1-2 14 TRBV28 - TGTGCCAGCAGATCCCTCAGGGGTATCGATGGCTACACCTTC CASRSLRGIDGYTF
TRBD1 TRBJ1-4 14 TRBV7-2 - TGTGCCAGCAGCCTAATCGGGACAGGTCGAAAACTGTTTTTT CASSLIGTGRKLFF
TRBD1 TRBJ2-7 15 TRBV5-1 once TGCGCCAGCAGCCCTTACAGGGGGCAAGGGGGGGAGCAGTACTTC CASSPYRGQGGEQYF
- TRBJ1-2 14 TRBV18 - TGTGCCAGCTCACCTCGCCAGGGGCATGATGGCTACACCTTC CASSPRQGHDGYTF
TRBD1 TRBJ2-2 16 TRBV10-3 - TGTGCCATCAGTGAGGCCGGGACAGGGGGTGCCGGGGAGCTGTTTTTT CAISEAGTGGAGELFF
- TRBJ2-3 15 TRBV5-6 - TGTGCCAGCAGCTTGTGGGCCAGGGCTATAGATACGCAGTATTTT CASSLWARAIDTQYF
- TRBJ1-4 15 TRBV6-1 - TGTGCCAGCAGTGAATTAACAGGGAGTAATGAAAAACTGTTTTTT CASSELTGSNEKLFF